Each of the 12 T cell receptor beta chains below was sequenced from the same sample in a study of immune evolution from preneoplasia to lung adenocarcinoma. Sequencing used immunoSEQ multiplex PCR; TCRdb keeps in-frame clones, though not all of them. The sample gives 6,000 to 8,500 clones, around 74% of which show up once; 6.5% to 10% is in the top ten. Sequencing was done on a sample of FFPE atypical adenomatous hyperplasia tissue from the lung. This sample's subset: atypical adenomatous hyperplasia (AAH), lung preneoplasia. The source of these receptors is a donor older than 65 with lung adenocarcinoma. Some clones in this sample may be carry-over from other donors' samples.

The rearrangement uses TRBV28 and TRBJ1-3; D not certain. From germline, CDR1 is MDHEN and CDR2 SYDVKM. The CDR3 totals 11 residues. With 3 bases removed from V and 5 bases from J, the gap between germline ends came to 2 bases. The CDR3 region has the DNA TGTGCCAGCAGTTTTAGAAACACCATATATTTT. Translation: CASSFRNTIYF.

The CDR3 sequence: CAWSVQPGENYGYTF. For the CDR3, the DNA is TGTGCCTGGAGTGTACAACCAGGGGAGAACTATGGCTACACCTTC. The rearrangement joins TRBV30 to TRBJ1-2; D might be TRBD1 (6 bases). The CDR3 extends over 15 amino acids. CDR1 and CDR2 (germline): GTSNPN, SVGIG (reference sequence). With 0 bases removed from V and 2 bases from J, the gap between germline ends came to 13 bases.

The chain is built from TRBV30 and TRBJ2-5; 11 nucleotides agree with TRBD2. V shed 1 base and J 5 bases; nucleotides not matched to a gene: 9. CDR1 and CDR2 (germline): GTSNPN, SVGIG (reference sequence). This CDR3 has 16 residues. The CDR3 spells CAWSGDSGGAWETQYF. The CDR3, as DNA: TGTGCCTGGAGTGGAGATAGCGGGGGGGCCTGGGAGACCCAGTACTTC.

The chain links TRBV5-1 to TRBJ1-3; D is undetermined. Trimming removed 0 bases from V and 0 bases from J, with 7 bases in between. The CDR3 covers 15 residues. Germline CDR1 reads SGHRS; CDR2 reads YFSETQ. Here the CDR3 DNA reads TGCGCCAGCAGCTTGGGAGATTACTCTGGAAACACCATATATTTT. Translating gives CASSLGDYSGNTIYF.

The J gene is TRBJ1-5, the V gene TRBV2; D unresolved. CDR3 size: 15 residues. Trimming shortened V by 1 base and J by 0 bases, and 7 bases separated the two germline ends. Germline lookup yields CDR1 SNHLY and CDR2 FYNNEI. The CDR3 region is CASSEEWGSNQPQHF. As DNA, the CDR3 is TGTGCCAGCAGTGAAGAGTGGGGTAGCAATCAGCCCCAGCATTTT.

The gene calls are TRBV27 and TRBJ2-7; D perhaps matches TRBD1 (6 bases). From germline, CDR1 is MNHEY and CDR2 SMNVEV (reference sequence). The CDR3 runs to 13 residues. The V end was cut by 1 base, the J end by 2 bases, with 6 bases between. CDR3: CASSLWGPYEQYF. The DNA for the CDR3 is TGTGCCAGCAGTTTATGGGGGCCCTACGAGCAGTACTTC.

This clone was observed a single time. The rearrangement joins TRBV28 to TRBJ2-1; TRBD2 aligns across 8 bases. The V segment lost 6 bases and the J segment 5 bases; nucleotides outside the gene matches: 6. This CDR3 has 14 residues. Germline CDR1 is MDHEN and CDR2 is SYDVKM. The CDR3 protein is CASSGIAGHNEQFF. In DNA, the CDR3 is TGTGCCAGCAGCGGAATAGCGGGGCACAATGAGCAGTTCTTC.

The rearrangement joins TRBV28 to TRBJ1-1; D not resolved. V lost 7 bases and J lost 5, with 8 bases in between. The length of the CDR3 is 11 residues. Per the germline V gene, CDR1 is MDHEN and CDR2 is SYDVKM. CDR3 in amino acids: CASNGLTEAFF. CDR3 bases: TGTGCCAGCAATGGACTGACTGAAGCTTTCTTT.

The chain couples TRBV11-2 to TRBJ2-2; a possible D gene is TRBD1 (6 bases). The V end was cut by 5 bases, the J end by 0 bases, with 19 bases between. Germline assignment: CDR1 SGHAT and CDR2 FQNNGV. The CDR3 length is 18 residues. CDR3 bases: TGTGCCAGCAGCCCCCCCTTCGGGACACCCGCGAACACCGGGGAGCTGTTTTTT. Protein product: CASSPPFGTPANTGELFF. The whole variable domain, filled in from reference TRBV11-2 and TRBJ2-2, reads EAGVAQSPRYKIIEKRQSVAFWCNPISGHATLYWYQQILGQGPKLLIQFQNNGVVDDSQLPKDRFSAERLKGVDSTLKIQPAKLEDSAVYLCASSPPFGTPANTGELFFGEGSRLTVL.

The chain couples TRBV30 to TRBJ2-7, with D possibly being TRBD1 (5 bases). CDR1 GTSNPN and CDR2 SVGIG come from the germline V gene (reference sequence). The CDR3 has 13 amino acids. V gave up 1 base and J gave up 2 bases, with 9 bases separating them. This CDR3 reads CAWSEGSAYEQYF. The DNA of the CDR3 is TGTGCCTGGAGTGAGGGGTCCGCCTACGAGCAGTACTTC.

V is TRBV30 and J is TRBJ2-3; D uncertain. Trimming took 4 bases from V and 1 from J, leaving 9 bases between them. CDR1 is GTSNPN, CDR2 SVGIG, per germline (reference sequence). This CDR3 is 13 amino acids long. CDR3 in DNA: TGTGCCTGGAATTCGGTGGGCACAGATACGCAGTATTTT. This sequence encodes CAWNSVGTDTQYF.

This clone came up once. The chain links TRBV9 to TRBJ1-2; D may be TRBD1 (5 bases). The V end lost 4 bases, the J end lost 2 bases, and 9 bases lay between the germline ends. CDR1 is SGDLS and CDR2 is YYNGEE in the germline V gene. This CDR3 spans 13 amino acids. The CDR3 sequence: CASSPDRNYGYTF. CDR3 nucleotides: TGTGCCAGCAGCCCCGACAGAAACTATGGCTACACCTTC.